This T cell receptor beta chain comes out of a study of post-analysis software for immune sequencing data. Study in general: Secondary progressive, relapsing-remitting and progressive-relapsing multiple sclerosis were among the included disease courses. Findings and caveats of the study: Among multiple sclerosis patients, normalized Chao1 diversity was significantly below that of controls. Patients carried 5 or 6 TRBV segments more frequently than controls did, and TRBV5-6, TRBV5-1 and TRBV20-1 were among them.

The library was made from cDNA and included unique molecular identifiers. TCRdb reprocessed the PCR reads with MiXCR, giving one entry per CDR3 protein. The table records around 700,000 distinct CDR3 sequences, approximately 59% of them present only once. The CDR3 spans 12 residues. V was shortened by 6 bases and J by 5 bases, with 10 bases between the two germline ends. Germline CDR1 is ENHRY and CDR2 is SYGVKD. With regard to this clonotype: Its antigen is not identified.

The chain uses TRBV10-3 and TRBJ1-2, with a tentative D call TRBD1 (5 bases). Sequenced input: blood. The clonotype originates from a girl aged 2 to 9 with multiple sclerosis. CDR3 region: CAIRPSGYGYTF. The CDR3 DNA reads as TGTGCCATCAGGCCTTCAGGGTATGGCTACACCTTC.